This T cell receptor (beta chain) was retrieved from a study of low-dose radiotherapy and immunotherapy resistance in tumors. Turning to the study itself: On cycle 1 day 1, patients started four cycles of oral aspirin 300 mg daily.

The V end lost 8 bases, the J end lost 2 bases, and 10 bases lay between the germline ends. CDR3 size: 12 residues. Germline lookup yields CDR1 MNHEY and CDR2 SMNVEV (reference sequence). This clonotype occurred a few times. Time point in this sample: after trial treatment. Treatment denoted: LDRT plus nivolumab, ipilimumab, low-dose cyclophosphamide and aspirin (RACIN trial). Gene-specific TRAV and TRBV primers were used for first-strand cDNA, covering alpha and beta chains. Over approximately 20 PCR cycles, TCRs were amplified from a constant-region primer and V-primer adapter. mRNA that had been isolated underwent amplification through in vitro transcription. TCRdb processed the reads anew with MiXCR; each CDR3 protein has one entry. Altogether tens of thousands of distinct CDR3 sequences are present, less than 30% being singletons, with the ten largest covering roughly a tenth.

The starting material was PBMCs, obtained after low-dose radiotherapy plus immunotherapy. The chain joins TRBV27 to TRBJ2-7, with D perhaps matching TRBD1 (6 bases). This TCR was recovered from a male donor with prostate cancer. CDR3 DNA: TGTGCCAGCGGGGACATTGCCTACGAGCAGTACTTC. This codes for CASGDIAYEQYF.